Many counts were recorded for the clone carrying this T cell receptor beta chain. The antigen is undetermined. This entry is derived from a study of Graves' ophthalmopathy and Graves' hyperthyroidism. Study background: The blood sample was drawn at first diagnosis and before any treatment. Broader study findings: Discrimination between ophthalmopathy and stable hyperthyroidism by a 13-signature model showed about 85% sensitivity and about 80% specificity.

Investigators amplified TCR beta CDR3 regions from RNA transcripts. First-round RT-PCR used HTBI primers; second-round multiplex PCR followed. From the multiplex PCR reads, TCRdb called clonotypes with MiXCR, one entry per CDR3 protein. In the table there are about 340,000 distinct CDR3 sequences, about 17% of which are singletons. This CDR3 has 14 residues. CDR1 is SGHTA and CDR2 is FQGNSA in the germline V gene. V lost 1 base and J lost 3, with 10 bases in between. The chain has TRBV7-2 and TRBJ2-7; no firm D call. Input material: peripheral blood. This receptor was obtained from an adult man with Graves' ophthalmopathy. CDR3 protein: CASSLEVLSYEQYF. CDR3 sequence (DNA): TGTGCCAGCAGCTTAGAGGTCCTCAGCTACGAGCAGTACTTC.